This is a list of T cell receptor beta chains from one sample in a study of cytomegalovirus exposure and HLA in healthy donors. The repertoire was sequenced with immunoSEQ multiplex PCR; TCRdb's copy has only in-frame clones and lacks some. The table includes roughly 120,000 clones, around three quarters detected once. Sequencing was performed on PBMCs. These receptors all stem from a man aged 25-45 years in good health and CMV-seropositive. Both conserved end residues are part of each CDR3. D genes are given only for firm matches. The listing skips clone size in some rows; elsewhere it reads once, few, many or a size class.

>TRBV5-1|.|TRBJ2-7|TRBD2
TGCGCCAGCAGCTTGGTCCCGCTAGCGGGAGTCGCCTACGAGCAGTACTTC
CASSLVPLAGVAYEQYF
>TRBV5-1|.|TRBJ1-4|.
TGCGCCAGCAGCTTGGCCGAGTCTGCAAAACTGTTTTTT
CASSLAESAKLFF
>TRBV2|.|TRBJ1-2|.
TGTGCCAGCAGTGGCGGTCAGCCTTCTGTCTATGGCTACACCTTC
CASSGGQPSVYGYTF
>TRBV6-7|medium-sized|TRBJ1-1|.
TGTGCCAGCAAAGACAGACCGAACACTGAAGCTTTCTTT
CASKDRPNTEAFF
>TRBV18|.|TRBJ2-5|.
TGTGCCAGCTCACCGGGGGCAGGAGGTGAGCAGTACTTC
CASSPGAGGEQYF
>TRBV4-1|few|TRBJ2-7|.
TGCGCCAGCAGCCAAGATAAGGGGTCGACTCGGGAGCAGTACTTC
CASSQDKGSTREQYF
>TRBV7-6|.|TRBJ2-3|TRBD2
TGTGCCAGCAGAAATAGCGGGAGGGGTCCAGATACGCAGTATTTT
CASRNSGRGPDTQYF
>TRBV6-5|.|TRBJ1-5|TRBD1
TGTGCCAGCAGCCCAAACCCGGACAGGGCCAAGCCCCAGCATTTT
CASSPNPDRAKPQHF
>TRBV5-5|.|TRBJ1-2|TRBD1
TGTGCCAGCAGGTCTGTTGGGACAGGGTTTTTCGGCTACACCTTC
CASRSVGTGFFGYTF
>TRBV19|.|TRBJ1-3|TRBD1
TGTGCCAGTAGATTCGGGACAGGGGGTCGGAGCTCTGGAAACACCATATATTTT
CASRFGTGGRSSGNTIYF
>TRBV7-9|.|TRBJ2-1|.
TGTTCCAGCAGCTTCTATTGGGCGGGGATTGGCAATGAGCAGTTCTTC
CSSSFYWAGIGNEQFF
>TRBV11-3|.|TRBJ2-2|.
TGTGCCAGCAGCCAGACGGGGGGCGAGACCGGGGAGCTGTTTTTT
CASSQTGGETGELFF
>TRBV6-5|.|TRBJ1-2|TRBD1
TGTGCCAGCAGGTCAGGGGGCAGCAACTATGGCTACACCTTC
CASRSGGSNYGYTF
>TRBV5-4|.|TRBJ2-7|TRBD2
TGTGCCAGCAGCTTCCCGGCGACTAGCGGGAGGTCCTACGAGCAGTACTTC
CASSFPATSGRSYEQYF
>TRBV18|once|TRBJ2-1|.
TGTGCCAGCTCAAAAGCGGGCCCTTCTGTAATGCAGTTCTTC
CASSKAGPSVMQFF
>TRBV19|.|TRBJ2-2|TRBD2
TGTGCCAGCCGACTAGCGGGAGGAACGAACACCGGGGAGCTGTTTTTT
CASRLAGGTNTGELFF
>TRBV7-9|.|TRBJ1-2|.
TGTGCCAGCAGCCTAGGGCAGGTTTTACGCTATGGCTACACCTTC
CASSLGQVLRYGYTF
>TRBV10-3|once|TRBJ2-7|.
TGTGCCATCAGTGAAGACTCCCGCTACGAGCAGTACTTC
CAISEDSRYEQYF
>TRBV18|.|TRBJ1-5|TRBD1
TGTGCCAGCTCACGGGACAGGGAAAATCAGCCCCAGCATTTT
CASSRDRENQPQHF
>TRBV4-3|.|TRBJ2-5|.
TGCGCCAGCAGCCAAGAAAGGGAGGAGACCCAGTACTTC
CASSQEREETQYF
>TRBV5-4|few|TRBJ2-7|.
TGTGCCAGCAGCTCCAATTTCGGAGCCTACGAGCAGTACTTC
CASSSNFGAYEQYF
>TRBV7-8|.|TRBJ2-7|.
TGTGCCAGCAGCTTAGGGCGGGACTACGAGCAGTACTTC
CASSLGRDYEQYF
>TRBV7-8|few|TRBJ1-5|.
TGTGCCAGCAGCTTAGCGGCCCAGGGGAGCAATCAGCCCCAGCATTTT
CASSLAAQGSNQPQHF
>TRBV11-2|.|TRBJ1-1|.
TGTGCCAGCAGCTTAGATCGTCGGGACACTGAAGCTTTCTTT
CASSLDRRDTEAFF
>TRBV9|.|TRBJ2-2|.
TGTGCCAGCAGCACATCAGGATACCACGGGGAGCTGTTTTTT
CASSTSGYHGELFF
>TRBV19|.|TRBJ2-1|.
TGTGCCAGTGCCGACAGGTCCGCCCCTAACAATGAGCAGTTCTTC
CASADRSAPNNEQFF
>TRBV25-1|.|TRBJ2-5|TRBD1
TGTGCCAGCAGATCGGGGACAGGGCACCAAGAGACCCAGTACTTC
CASRSGTGHQETQYF
>TRBV7-2|.|TRBJ2-7|.
TGTGCCAGCAGCTTAGGACAGGTCTACGAGCAGTACTTC
CASSLGQVYEQYF
>TRBV27|.|TRBJ2-7|TRBD2
TGTGCCAGCAGCCCTATCCCCCTAGCGGGTTACTACGAGCAGTACTTC
CASSPIPLAGYYEQYF
>TRBV6-5|.|TRBJ1-2|.
TGTGCCAGCAGTGCGGGCTATGGCTACACCTTC
CASSAGYGYTF
>TRBV5-4|.|TRBJ2-1|.
TGTGCCAGCAGCTCTTACAATGAGCAGTTCTTC
CASSSYNEQFF
>TRBV7-3|.|TRBJ2-5|TRBD2
TGTGCCAGCAGCACAGGGACTAGGGGGGGGGAGACCCAGTACTTC
CASSTGTRGGETQYF
>TRBV30|.|TRBJ1-3|.
TGTGCCTGGAGTAAGTGGGAGAAAATCTCTGGAAACACCATATATTTT
CAWSKWEKISGNTIYF
>TRBV30|.|TRBJ2-5|.
TGTGCCTGGAGTGTACTGAAGACCCAGTACTTC
CAWSVLKTQYF
>TRBV7-9|.|TRBJ1-3|.
TGTTCCAGCAGCTTAGCTTCAGGAAACACCATATATTTT
CSSSLASGNTIYF
>TRBV7-8|.|TRBJ1-1|.
TGTGCCAGCAGCTTAGCTGAGGGGGTGAACACTGAAGCTTTCTTT
CASSLAEGVNTEAFF
>TRBV25-1|.|TRBJ1-1|.
TGTGCCAGCAGTGAATTTCGGACAGAGAACACTGAAGCTTTCTTT
CASSEFRTENTEAFF
>TRBV2|.|TRBJ1-1|TRBD1
TGTGCCGGCAGTCCGACAGGGGGGAACACTGAAGCTTTCTTT
CAGSPTGGNTEAFF
>TRBV7-3|.|TRBJ2-1|TRBD2
TGTGCCAGCAGCCTCAGCGGGGGGGCCTACAATGAGCAGTTCTTC
CASSLSGGAYNEQFF
>TRBV12-5|.|TRBJ2-1|TRBD2
TGTGCTAGTGGAGGGACTAGCGGGGTCTCCTACAATGAGCAGTTCTTC
CASGGTSGVSYNEQFF
>TRBV18|.|TRBJ1-2|.
TGTGCCAGCTCACCCAACAGGGTCCCCCAATATGGCTACACCTTC
CASSPNRVPQYGYTF
>TRBV9|.|TRBJ2-5|.
TGTGCCAGCAGCGTGGCCGACACGGGGGTGAAAGAGACCCAGTACTTC
CASSVADTGVKETQYF
>TRBV7-8|.|TRBJ1-1|.
TGTGCCAGCAGCTTATATGCAGGAAACACTGAAGCTTTCTTT
CASSLYAGNTEAFF
>TRBV21-1|.|TRBJ2-7|.
TGTGCCAGCAGACTTCACCACAGGGTACCGAACGAGCAGTACTTC
CASRLHHRVPNEQYF
>TRBV5-1|.|TRBJ1-2|.
TGCGCCAGCAGCTTGGCGGCAGGGGCCTATGGCTACACCTTC
CASSLAAGAYGYTF
>TRBV2|.|TRBJ2-1|TRBD1
TGTGCCAGCAAGAGGGGGACAGGGTACTACAATGAGCAGTTCTTC
CASKRGTGYYNEQFF